What follows are 32 T cell receptor beta chains derived from one specimen sequenced in a study of blood T cell repertoires in COVID-19. TCRdb keeps only in-frame clones here, not all; method: immunoSEQ multiplex PCR. The table has some 250,000 clones, more than 70% seen once; the top ten hold approximately 13%. Sample: peripheral blood. These receptors were taken from an elderly man with acute or convalescent COVID-19.

This chain uses TRBV18 with TRBJ2-5, with 10 bases lining up with TRBD1. Germline CDR1 KGHSH, CDR2 LQKENI. With 3 bases clipped from V and 5 bases from J, the junction kept 12 bases outside the gene matches. This CDR3 is built from 17 residues. CDR3 residues: CASSPNPGQGSRETQYF. The CDR3, as DNA: TGTGCCAGCTCACCCAACCCGGGACAGGGGTCGCGGGAGACCCAGTACTTC.

The V gene is TRBV19, the J gene TRBJ2-7; 8 bases line up with TRBD1. The germline CDR1 and CDR2 sequences are LNHDA and SQIVND (reference sequence). Trimming removed 6 bases from V and 6 bases from J; junction bases left unmatched: 10. The CDR3 totals 14 residues. The CDR3 reads CASSRRGRGLEQYF. The CDR3 DNA reads TGTGCCAGTAGCCGCCGGGGCAGGGGGCTCGAGCAGTACTTC.

This clone was seen a handful of times. The chain joins TRBV4-3 to TRBJ1-3; 7 nucleotides align to TRBD1. J was trimmed by 0 bases and V by 3 bases; bases with no gene match: 2. Germline V gene data show CDR1 as LGHNA and CDR2 as YSLEER. The CDR3 loop spans 15 amino acids. The CDR3 bases are TGCGCCAGCAGCCAGGCAGGGGGCTCTGGAAACACCATATATTTT. It specifies CASSQAGGSGNTIYF.

The V and J genes are TRBV20-1 and TRBJ1-2; a weak D match, TRBD1 (5 bases). The CDR3 extends over 13 amino acids. V lost 3 bases to trimming and J lost 8 bases, with 16 bases between them. Germline V gives CDR1 DFQATT, CDR2 SNEGSKA (reference sequence). CDR3 region: CSASMTAGRGYTF. The CDR3, as DNA: TGCAGTGCTAGTATGACAGCCGGTAGGGGCTACACCTTC.

The chain combines TRBV19 with TRBJ1-1; D ambiguous. The CDR3 has 14 residues. V was pared by 6 bases and J by 7 bases, with 18 bases between. Germline assignment: CDR1 LNHDA and CDR2 SQIVND (reference sequence). CDR3 nucleotide sequence: TGTGCCAGTAGCACGGGTCCTAATCCCGGTGAAGCTTTCTTT. Translation: CASSTGPNPGEAFF.

The chain is built from TRBV15 and TRBJ1-5, with 10 bases aligning to TRBD1. CDR3 length equals 16 residues. J gave up 6 bases and V 4 bases, and 9 bases lay outside the gene matches. CDR1 LNHNV and CDR2 YYDKDF come from the germline V gene (reference sequence). This chain's CDR3 is CATSITGTGDLQPQHF. The CDR3 DNA follows: TGTGCCACCAGCATTACCGGGACAGGGGATCTTCAGCCCCAGCATTTT.

The V and J genes are TRBV21-1 and TRBJ2-7; no check of the table's D call, TRBD1, against the DNA was made. TRBV21-1 corresponds to a pseudogene. The CDR3 covers 13 residues. DNA of the CDR3: TGTGCCAGCATCCCGGGACAGGGGCTGGAGCAGTACTTC. Translating gives CASIPGQGLEQYF.

V and J are TRBV7-2 and TRBJ2-4; possibly TRBD1 for D (5 bases). Trimming shortened V by 5 bases and J by 0 bases, and 14 bases separated the two germline ends. The V gene's germline CDR1 is SGHTA and CDR2 FQGNSA. The CDR3 has 16 amino acids. The CDR3 spells CASSPLLDRAKNIQYF. In DNA form, the CDR3 reads TGTGCCAGCAGCCCCCTCCTCGACAGAGCCAAAAACATTCAGTACTTC.

The V call is TRBV7-9, the J call TRBJ2-3, with D unresolved. The V and J ends lost 4 bases and 4 bases respectively, with 12 bases between them. The CDR3 loop spans 14 amino acids. Germline V lookup: CDR1 SEHNR, CDR2 FQNEAQ (reference sequence). CDR3 sequence reads: CASSSSTLPDTQYF. In DNA, the CDR3 is TGTGCCAGCAGCTCCTCGACTTTGCCAGATACGCAGTATTTT.

This clone was seen a handful of times. This sequence joins TRBV6-2 or TRBV6-3 and TRBJ1-1; D remains ambiguous. CDR3 size: 13 residues. Between the trimmed V and J ends, which lost 5 bases and 0 bases, there was a span of 7 bases. The germline V gene has CDR1 MNHEY and CDR2 SVGEGT. DNA of the CDR3: TGTGCCAGCAGTAGCCCCATGAACACTGAAGCTTTCTTT. Its translation: CASSSPMNTEAFF.

Here the CDR3 reads CASSALQGRTEAFF. In DNA, the CDR3 is TGTGCCAGCAGTGCATTACAGGGGCGAACTGAAGCTTTCTTT. The rearrangement links TRBV2 to TRBJ1-1; the match to TRBD1 covers 7 bases. The CDR3 loop spans 14 amino acids. The J segment lost 5 bases and the V segment lost 4 bases, leaving 7 bases of the junction unmatched. Germline values: CDR1 SNHLY, CDR2 FYNNEI.

V usage is TRBV13 and J usage is TRBJ2-5; TRBD2 aligns across 9 bases. V shed 4 bases, J shed 6 bases, and the junction held 12 bases outside the gene matches. The CDR3 runs 16 residues. Germline V CDR1 and CDR2: PRHDT, FYEKMQ (reference sequence). This CDR3 reads CASSYRSGTSRQTQYF. The CDR3 coding sequence is TGTGCCAGCAGCTACCGGTCGGGGACTAGCAGGCAGACCCAGTACTTC.

The rearrangement links TRBV10-3 to TRBJ1-6; D unresolved. Trimming took 0 bases from V and 0 from J, leaving 12 bases between them. The CDR3 loop spans 18 amino acids. Germline values: CDR1 ENHRY, CDR2 SYGVKD. In nucleotides, the CDR3 is TGTGCCATCAGTGAGTCGGTACGGGGTGGCTCCTATAATTCACCCCTCCACTTT. It codes for CAISESVRGGSYNSPLHF.

The CDR3 bases are TGTGCCAGCTCACCAAAGGACAGCTACGGGTCACCCCTCCACTTT. This codes for CASSPKDSYGSPLHF. The V gene is TRBV18, the J gene TRBJ1-6; a possible D gene is TRBD1 (6 bases). Trimming left V 2 bases short and J 10 bases short, with 15 bases between. In germline, CDR1 is KGHSH, CDR2 LQKENI. This CDR3 has 15 residues.

The V call is TRBV10-3, the J call TRBJ2-3; 10 bases are a match to TRBD2. The V gene end was trimmed by 2 bases and the J gene end by 0 bases; junction bases not matched to a gene: 8. The CDR3 extends over 18 amino acids. Germline V CDR1 and CDR2: ENHRY, SYGVKD. CDR3: CAISEASGGAGSTDTQYF. The CDR3 DNA is TGTGCCATCAGTGAGGCGAGCGGGGGGGCCGGTAGCACAGATACGCAGTATTTT.

The rearrangement joins TRBV28 to TRBJ1-2; the D is unclear. Trimming left V 2 bases short and J 2 bases short, with 9 bases between. The CDR3 runs 14 residues. Per the germline V gene, CDR1 is MDHEN and CDR2 is SYDVKM. The CDR3 sequence is CASSLPPENYGYTF. CDR3 nucleotide sequence: TGTGCCAGCAGTTTACCGCCAGAAAACTATGGCTACACCTTC.

Note on this clone: Compared with germline, one end of the junction differs, possibly owing to a read error. V and J are TRBV7-7 and TRBJ2-7; 10 nucleotides line up with TRBD2. Germline V CDR1 and CDR2: SSHAT, FNYEAQ (reference sequence). The CDR3 spans 18 residues. Here the CDR3 reads CASSLATSGRADRGEQYF. DNA of the CDR3: TGTGCTAGCAGCTTAGCGACCAGCGGGAGGGCCGATAGAGGTGAGCAGTACTTC. Together with reference TRBV7-7 and TRBJ2-7, the CDR3 gives the full variable domain: GAGVSQSPRYKVTKRGQDVTLRCDPISSHATLYWYQQALGQGPEFLTYFNYEAQPDKSGLPSDRFSAERPEGSISTLTIQRTEQRDSAMYRCASSLATSGRADRGEQYFGPGTRLTVT.

The chain joins TRBV5-4 to TRBJ2-3, with 11 bases lining up with TRBD2. The junction had 7 bases not matched to a gene; V was cut back by 3 bases and J by 4 bases. The CDR3 spans 16 residues. Germline CDR1 reads SGHNT; CDR2 reads YYREEE (reference sequence). CDR3 DNA: TGTGCCAGCAGCTCTCCACTAGCGGGAGCATCAGATACGCAGTATTTT. Translated, it gives CASSSPLAGASDTQYF.

The rearrangement uses TRBV3-1 (or the pseudogene TRBV3-2) and TRBJ2-2; 11 nucleotides match TRBD2. The germline V gene has CDR1 LGHDT and CDR2 YNNKEL (reference sequence). The CDR3 covers 18 residues. V was pared by 3 bases and J by 3 bases, with 9 bases of the junction left unmatched. The CDR3 DNA reads as TGTGCCAGCAGCCAGGCTAGCGGGGGGACGGTAGACACCGGGGAGCTGTTTTTT. This encodes CASSQASGGTVDTGELFF.

This chain joins TRBV15 and TRBJ2-7, with 11 bases lining up with TRBD1. The CDR3 spans 14 residues. The V and J ends lost 3 bases and 5 bases, in that order; junction bases with no gene match: 3. Germline assignment: CDR1 LNHNV and CDR2 YYDKDF (reference sequence). The CDR3 reads CATSRDRGQDEQYF. The DNA for the CDR3 is TGTGCCACCAGCAGGGACAGGGGGCAAGACGAGCAGTACTTC.

The rearrangement links TRBV5-1 to TRBJ2-3; 7 nucleotides align to TRBD1. V gave up 6 bases and J gave up 8 bases; unmatched junction bases: 9. From germline, CDR1 is SGHRS and CDR2 YFSETQ. The CDR3 is made up of 13 amino acids. CDR3 loop: CASTTLGQLTQYF. In nucleotides, the CDR3 is TGCGCCAGCACCACTCTGGGACAGCTTACGCAGTATTTT.

This clone was found once. The V call is TRBV24-1, the J call TRBJ2-3, with D tentatively TRBD2 (6 bases). V lost 3 bases and J 6 bases, leaving 21 bases between the germline ends. CDR1 and CDR2 (germline): KGHDR, SFDVKD. This CDR3 has 17 residues. The CDR3 here is CATSDPRPGDSGDTQYF. As DNA, the CDR3 is TGTGCCACCAGTGATCCGCGACCGGGAGATTCGGGGGATACGCAGTATTTT.

This rearrangement joins TRBV6-5 to TRBJ1-4; TRBD1 matches at 7 bases. V was clipped by 11 bases and J by 7 bases; unmatched bases: 10. This CDR3 is 13 amino acids long. Germline assignment: CDR1 MNHEY and CDR2 SVGAGI. The CDR3 loop reads CAGQDTRSEKLFF. For the CDR3, the DNA is TGTGCCGGACAGGACACAAGGAGTGAAAAACTGTTTTTT.

The table lists this clone with a few counts. V gene TRBV7-8 combines with J gene TRBJ1-5; D might be TRBD1 (6 bases). The germline gives CDR1 SGHVS, CDR2 FQNEAQ. This CDR3 is 16 amino acids long. V was clipped by 6 bases and J by 4 bases, with 19 bases between them. CDR3 in DNA: TGTGCCAGCAGTCCATTTACGGGACAAGCGAATCAGCCCCAGCATTTT. Encoded protein: CASSPFTGQANQPQHF.

This chain joins TRBV2 and TRBJ2-2, with D perhaps TRBD2 (5 bases). Trimming shortened V by 0 bases and J by 4 bases, and 9 bases separated the two germline ends. The CDR3 covers 15 residues. Germline assignment: CDR1 SNHLY and CDR2 FYNNEI. This chain's CDR3 is CASSEARGSTGELFF. Written as DNA, the CDR3 is TGTGCCAGCAGTGAAGCGCGAGGGAGCACCGGGGAGCTGTTTTTT.

The sample holds one count of this clone. CDR3 sequence (DNA): TGTGCCAGCAGCCCATCCCCCGGGGAGCTGTTTTTT. Its translation: CASSPSPGELFF. The chain employs TRBV3-1 (or the pseudogene TRBV3-2) and TRBJ2-2; D not resolved. The germline V gene has CDR1 LGHDT and CDR2 YNNKEL (reference sequence). V was cut by 4 bases and J by 6 bases, with 6 bases left in between. The CDR3 runs 12 residues.

This chain links TRBV7-2 with TRBJ2-7; the D gene is possibly TRBD1 (7 bases). CDR1 is SGHTA and CDR2 is FQGNSA in the germline V gene. V shed 5 bases and J shed 6 bases, with 14 bases lying between them. The CDR3 extends over 13 amino acids. The CDR3 loop is CASSANQGGEQYF. The CDR3 coding sequence is TGTGCCAGCAGCGCCAATCAGGGGGGCGAGCAGTACTTC. Supplemented by reference TRBV7-2 and TRBJ2-7, the full variable domain reads GAGVSQSPSNKVTEKGKDVELRCDPISGHTALYWYRQSLGQGLEFLIYFQGNSAPDKSGLPSDRFSAERTGGSVSTLTIQRTQQEDSAVYLCASSANQGGEQYFGPGTRLTVT.

V usage is TRBV11-2 and J usage is TRBJ1-1, with a possible D match to TRBD1 (5 bases). Trimming stripped 0 bases from V and 5 bases from J, with 10 bases between. CDR3 length equals 14 residues. Germline V gives CDR1 SGHAT, CDR2 FQNNGV. CDR3 DNA: TGTGCCAGCAGCTTAGATAGGCAGGGAACTGAAGCTTTCTTT. Its protein product is CASSLDRQGTEAFF.

Only one count was recorded for this clone. The V call is TRBV29-1, the J call TRBJ1-5, with a possible D match to TRBD1 (6 bases). Trimming shortened V by 5 bases and J by 2 bases, and 7 bases separated the two germline ends. The V gene's germline CDR1 is SQVTM and CDR2 ANQGSEA. The CDR3 covers 12 residues. CDR3 amino acids: CSVSGGNQPQHF. Here the CDR3 DNA reads TGCAGCGTTTCAGGGGGCAATCAGCCCCAGCATTTT.

J is TRBJ2-1 and V is TRBV2, with D uncertain. CDR3 length: 14 amino acids. Trimming cost V 4 bases and J 4 bases, with 11 bases left between them. The germline CDR1 and CDR2 sequences are SNHLY and FYNNEI. This CDR3 reads CASSAALGYNEQFF. The CDR3 nucleotides are TGTGCCAGCAGTGCGGCGCTCGGGTACAATGAGCAGTTCTTC.

The V gene is TRBV19, the J gene TRBJ1-2; D not certain. The germline gives CDR1 LNHDA, CDR2 SQIVND (reference sequence). This CDR3 has 13 amino acids. The germline V and J ends were trimmed by 9 bases and 2 bases, with 13 bases remaining between them. The CDR3 nucleotides read TGTGCCAGCCACCCCGGAGAAAACTATGGCTACACCTTC. This encodes CASHPGENYGYTF.

The rearrangement uses TRBV15 and TRBJ2-4; 10 bases align to TRBD2. Per germline, CDR1 LNHNV and CDR2 YYDKDF (reference sequence). The length of the CDR3 is 17 residues. The V segment lost 1 base and the J segment 7 bases; nucleotides outside the gene matches: 10. This CDR3 is CATSRGPLTSGDNIQYF. The CDR3 nucleotides are TGTGCCACCAGCAGAGGCCCCCTCACTAGCGGGGATAACATTCAGTACTTC.